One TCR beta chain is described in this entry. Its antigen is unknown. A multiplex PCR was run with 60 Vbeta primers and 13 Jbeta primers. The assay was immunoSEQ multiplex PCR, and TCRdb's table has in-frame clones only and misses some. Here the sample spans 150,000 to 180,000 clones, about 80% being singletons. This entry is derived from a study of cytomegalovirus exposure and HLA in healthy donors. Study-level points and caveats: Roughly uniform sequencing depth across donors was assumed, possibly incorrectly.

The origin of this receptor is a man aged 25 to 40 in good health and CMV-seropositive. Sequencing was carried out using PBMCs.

The CDR3 region has the DNA TGTGCCAGCAGCTTACTGGACAGGGCACAAGAGACCCAGTACTTC. Its protein is CASSLLDRAQETQYF. J is TRBJ2-5 and V is TRBV6-5; 8 positions agree with TRBD1. The CDR3 has 15 residues. Trimming took 6 bases from V and 2 from J; bases not matched to a gene: 8. Germline V gene lookup returns CDR1 MNHEY and CDR2 SVGAGI.